The 15 T cell receptor beta chains presented below share a single source sample, sequenced in a study of cytomegalovirus exposure and HLA in healthy donors. Primers for the PCR totalled 60 Vbeta and 13 Jbeta. Assay: immunoSEQ multiplex PCR; the TCRdb copy retains only in-frame clones and omits some. The sample yields 150,000 to 170,000 clones, around 75% seen once. The sample was PBMCs. Receptor source: a man under 40 in good health and CMV-seropositive.

The rearrangement joins TRBV14 to TRBJ2-1, with 8 bases fitting TRBD1. V lost 1 base and J lost 4; bases outside the gene matches: 3. There are 15 residues in the CDR3. Germline assignment: CDR1 SGHDN and CDR2 FVKESK. CDR3: CASSQVQGGYNEQFF. CDR3 sequence (DNA): TGTGCCAGCAGCCAAGTACAGGGGGGTTACAATGAGCAGTTCTTC. Filled out from reference TRBV14 and TRBJ2-1, the complete variable domain reads EAGVTQFPSHSVIEKGQTVTLRCDPISGHDNLYWYRRVMGKEIKFLLHFVKESKQDESGMPNNRFLAERTGGTYSTLKVQPAELEDSGVYFCASSQVQGGYNEQFFGPGTRLTVL.

The chain is built from TRBV27 and TRBJ1-1, with 7 positions matching TRBD1. There are 13 residues in the CDR3. CDR1 is MNHEY, CDR2 SMNVEV, per germline (reference sequence). V shed 2 bases and J 10 bases; nucleotides not matched to a gene: 7. CDR3 nucleotides: TGTGCCAGCAGTTTAGTGGGACAGTCGGTAGCTTTCTTT. Amino acids: CASSLVGQSVAFF.

The V gene is TRBV19, the J gene TRBJ1-2; 8 nucleotides align to TRBD1. CDR1 and CDR2 (germline): LNHDA, SQIVND (reference sequence). Germline trimming cut 5 bases from V and 6 bases from J; bases unmatched to any gene: 11. The CDR3 has 15 amino acids. For the CDR3, the DNA is TGTGCCAGTAGTTCCGCCGGGACAGGACGTCATGGCTACACCTTC. It is translated as CASSSAGTGRHGYTF.

The rearrangement joins TRBV10-1 to TRBJ1-6; a possible D gene is TRBD1 (5 bases). V lost 6 bases and J 6 bases, leaving 12 bases between the germline ends. The V gene's germline CDR1 is WNHNN and CDR2 SYGVQD (reference sequence). This CDR3 has 14 residues. The CDR3: CASRGGACNSPLHF. The CDR3 DNA sequence: TGCGCCAGCAGAGGAGGGGCCTGTAATTCACCCCTCCACTTT.

This chain joins TRBV13 and TRBJ2-7; weak D call: TRBD2 (5 bases). The CDR3 spans 13 residues. V gave up 5 bases and J gave up 0 bases, with 8 bases separating them. CDR1 is PRHDT, CDR2 FYEKMQ, per germline (reference sequence). The CDR3 coding sequence is TGTGCCAGCAGCAAGGACTCCTCCTACGAGCAGTACTTC. This codes for CASSKDSSYEQYF.

The rearrangement uses TRBV6-5 and TRBJ1-1; TRBD1 matches 9 bases. This CDR3 comprises 14 residues. J lost 4 bases, V lost 6 bases, and 6 bases had no gene match. Germline CDR1 MNHEY, CDR2 SVGAGI. The CDR3 nucleotides are TGTGCCAGCAGGTACGGACAGGGGCCCACTGAAGCTTTCTTT. Translation: CASRYGQGPTEAFF.

V usage is TRBV6-1 and J usage is TRBJ1-1; D is unclear. The V and J ends lost 5 bases and 1 base respectively, with 8 bases between them. The CDR3 covers 13 residues. Germline V gene sequence: CDR1 MNHNS, CDR2 SASEGT. CDR3 amino acids: CASSFGKNTEAFF. The CDR3, as DNA: TGTGCCAGCAGTTTCGGGAAGAACACTGAAGCTTTCTTT.

V gene TRBV13 combines with J gene TRBJ2-3, with 8 bases matching TRBD1. This CDR3 contains 16 residues. J gave up 4 bases and V 5 bases, and 11 bases lay outside the gene matches. CDR1 and CDR2 (germline): PRHDT, FYEKMQ (reference sequence). CDR3 residues: CASSPRDRRESDTQYF. CDR3 nucleotides: TGTGCCAGCAGCCCTAGGGACAGGAGAGAATCAGATACGCAGTATTTT.

This chain joins TRBV6-6 and TRBJ2-5; D may be TRBD1 (6 bases). With 0 bases removed from V and 5 bases from J, the gap between germline ends came to 13 bases. CDR3 length equals 15 residues. Germline assignment: CDR1 MNHNY and CDR2 SVGAGI (reference sequence). The CDR3 sequence: CASSYSAGAWETQYF. DNA for the CDR3: TGTGCCAGCAGTTACTCAGCAGGGGCTTGGGAGACCCAGTACTTC.

The chain employs TRBV29-1 and TRBJ2-7, with D maybe TRBD1 (5 bases). Germline V gene sequence: CDR1 SQVTM, CDR2 ANQGSEA. CDR3 length equals 13 residues. The germline V and J ends were trimmed by 2 bases and 1 base, with 9 bases remaining between them. The CDR3 DNA reads TGCAGCGTTGAATGGGCAGGGTCCTACGAGCAGTACTTC. Its protein is CSVEWAGSYEQYF.

The chain combines TRBV14 with TRBJ2-3; D is possibly TRBD1 (5 bases). Trimming removed 5 bases from V and 2 bases from J, with 17 bases in between. The CDR3 has 16 amino acids. Germline-derived CDR1 and CDR2 are SGHDN and FVKESK. The CDR3 spells CASSARPQELTDTQYF. For the CDR3, the DNA is TGTGCCAGCAGCGCGAGACCACAGGAACTCACAGATACGCAGTATTTT.

The genes are TRBV6-5 and TRBJ2-3; maybe TRBD2 (6 bases). The V gene's germline CDR1 is MNHEY and CDR2 SVGAGI. The CDR3 is made up of 13 amino acids. The germline V and J ends were trimmed by 2 bases and 4 bases, with 7 bases remaining between them. The CDR3 nucleotides read TGTGCCAGCAGTTACAGGAGGGCAGATACGCAGTATTTT. It is translated as CASSYRRADTQYF.

The rearrangement uses TRBV5-1 and TRBJ2-2; no clear D gene. The V end was cut by 2 bases, the J end by 3 bases, with 11 bases between. CDR3 length: 15 residues. The germline V gene encodes CDR1 SGHRS and CDR2 YFSETQ. CDR3 protein: CASSFGITDTGELFF. DNA of the CDR3: TGCGCCAGCAGCTTCGGTATAACGGACACCGGGGAGCTGTTTTTT.

In this sample, this clone turned up once. The chain couples TRBV23-1 to TRBJ1-2, with D possibly TRBD1 on 6 matching bases. TRBV23-1 is sorted into the ORF group, with uncertain function. Trimming cost V 0 bases and J 4 bases, with 12 bases left between them. CDR3 length: 15 amino acids. The CDR3 reads CASSQSQGHVYGYTF. CDR3 coding DNA: TGCGCCAGCAGTCAATCGCAGGGGCACGTCTATGGCTACACCTTC.

There are a few counts of this clone. This chain links TRBV2 with TRBJ2-5; D is undetermined. The CDR3 runs 11 residues. The V end was cut by 10 bases, the J end by 2 bases, with 8 bases between. CDR1 SNHLY and CDR2 FYNNEI come from the germline V gene. The CDR3 DNA reads as TGTGCCACGGAGCTACAAGAGACCCAGTACTTC. Its translation: CATELQETQYF. Looking up the rest from reference TRBV2 and TRBJ2-5 gives the full variable domain: EPEVTQTPSHQVTQMGQEVILRCVPISNHLYFYWYRQILGQKVEFLVSFYNNEISEKSEIFDDQFSVERPDGSNFTLKIRSTKLEDSAMYFCATELQETQYFGPGTRLLVL.